This T cell receptor (beta chain) emerged from a study of T cell repertoires in cytomegalovirus infection. This clonotype was found a few times. What it binds is unknown. CDR1 is SGHVS and CDR2 is FQNEAQ in the germline V gene. The CDR3 runs to 13 residues. V dropped 1 base and J dropped 0 bases, with 4 bases sitting between them. Study outcomes and limitations: Totalled public TCR beta family frequency picked out people who carried CMV plus the relevant HLA. HLA-C-restricted CMV-specific TCR beta clonotypes prevailed in the ex vivo response.

MiXCR, applied by TCRdb to the reads, yields one record per CDR3 protein. The table has tens of thousands of distinct CDR3 sequences, around 18% seen once. The chain links TRBV7-8 to TRBJ2-7, with unresolved D. The material was CD8+ T cells from cultured PBMCs, obtained from culture after CMV antigen stimulation. The sequence derives from a human donor in good health (CMV status not recorded). Some clones in this sample may be carry-over from other donors' samples. The CDR3 nucleotides read TGTGCCAGCAGCTTAGAAACCTCCTACGAGCAGTACTTC. This sequence encodes CASSLETSYEQYF.